These 23 T cell receptor beta chains were sequenced from one sample in a study of PD-1 blockade in classical Hodgkin lymphoma. The assay was immunoSEQ multiplex PCR, and TCRdb's table has in-frame clones only and misses some. The table has around 20,000 clones, approximately 80% seen once. The time point was: cycle 4 day 1 (C4D1), after about 6 weeks of nivolumab. In every patient, relapse followed autologous stem cell transplantation, while exposure to brentuximab vedotin differed. This sample comprised peripheral blood mononuclear cells (PBMCs), obtained before the fourth cycle of nivolumab. These receptors were collected from a human donor with classical Hodgkin lymphoma.

The V call is TRBV10-3, the J call TRBJ2-7; the D gene is possibly TRBD2 (6 bases). The length of the CDR3 is 14 residues. Trimming left V 2 bases short and J 6 bases short, with 14 bases between. Germline CDR1 ENHRY, CDR2 SYGVKD. CDR3 nucleotide sequence: TGTGCCATCAGTGAGGTGCGGGATAGGAGCGAGCAGTACTTC. Translation gives CAISEVRDRSEQYF.

The rearrangement joins TRBV18 to TRBJ2-6, with D possibly matching TRBD1 (5 bases). The CDR3 length is 16 residues. V gave up 2 bases and J gave up 4 bases, with 12 bases separating them. CDR1 is KGHSH and CDR2 is LQKENI in the germline V gene. The CDR3 nucleotides read TGTGCCAGCTCACCAACCAGGGCGAGGGGGGCCAACGTCCTGACTTTC. Its translation is CASSPTRARGANVLTF.

V usage is TRBV28 and J usage is TRBJ2-1; 8 nucleotides line up with TRBD2. Germline assignment: CDR1 MDHEN and CDR2 SYDVKM. The CDR3 spans 14 residues. V gave up 7 bases and J gave up 5 bases; unmatched junction bases: 7. The CDR3 sequence: CASKPGGANNEQFF. In nucleotides, the CDR3 is TGTGCCAGCAAGCCCGGGGGGGCGAACAATGAGCAGTTCTTC. The full variable domain, completed using reference TRBV28 and TRBJ2-1, is DVKVTQSSRYLVKRTGEKVFLECVQDMDHENMFWYRQDPGLGLRLIYFSYDVKMKEKGDIPEGYSVSREKKERFSLILESASTNQTSMYLCASKPGGANNEQFFGPGTRLTVL.

The chain links TRBV6-1 to TRBJ2-2; D remains unclear. Looked up from germline, CDR1 is MNHNS and CDR2 is SASEGT. V lost 2 bases to trimming and J lost 8 bases, with 12 bases between them. This CDR3 region has 14 residues. Written as DNA, the CDR3 is TGTGCCAGCAGTGAACGGGTCCTTACAGGGGAGCTGTTTTTT. Translated, it gives CASSERVLTGELFF.

The chain couples TRBV13 to TRBJ2-1; 8 bases are shared with TRBD2. After removal of 5 bases from V and 7 bases from J, the junction contained 10 bases not matched to a gene. The CDR3 sequence is 15 residues long. Looked up from germline, CDR1 is PRHDT and CDR2 is FYEKMQ (reference sequence). CDR3 region: CASSLGRGAWNEQFF. The CDR3, as DNA: TGTGCCAGCAGCCTCGGGCGGGGGGCCTGGAATGAGCAGTTCTTC.

The rearrangement links TRBV7-9 to TRBJ2-1; 7 bases map to TRBD1. Germline V lookup: CDR1 SEHNR, CDR2 FQNEAQ (reference sequence). The V gene end was trimmed by 2 bases and the J gene end by 0 bases; junction bases not matched to a gene: 4. This CDR3 has 16 amino acids. The CDR3 is CASSLTRQGSYNEQFF. DNA for the CDR3: TGTGCCAGCAGCTTAACTCGACAGGGCTCCTACAATGAGCAGTTCTTC.

This clone showed up just a few times. This sequence joins TRBV5-1 and TRBJ1-3, with TRBD1 matching 9 bases. The junction had 10 bases not matched to a gene; V was cut back by 4 bases and J by 8 bases. The CDR3 covers 15 residues. Germline values: CDR1 SGHRS, CDR2 YFSETQ. The CDR3 DNA reads TGCGCCAGCAGCCTACTTGGACAGGGGATGGACACCATATATTTT. This codes for CASSLLGQGMDTIYF.

The genes are TRBV4-1 and TRBJ1-2; tentative D call: TRBD1 (6 bases). V was shortened by 2 bases and J by 7 bases, with 14 bases between the two germline ends. Germline V gene data show CDR1 as MGHRA and CDR2 as YSYEKL. The CDR3 is made up of 14 amino acids. The CDR3 here is CASSQREGVGGYTF. The DNA of the CDR3 is TGCGCCAGCAGCCAACGGGAGGGGGTCGGTGGCTACACCTTC.

This clone is a singleton in its sample. This chain's CDR3 is CASSIIWGEWQPQHF. Here the CDR3 DNA reads TGTGCCAGTAGTATCATATGGGGAGAGTGGCAGCCCCAGCATTTT. The chain is built from TRBV19 and TRBJ1-5; D gene unclear. The CDR3 extends over 15 amino acids. The ends were cut back, 3 bases at V and 7 bases at J, with 16 bases in the middle. The germline V gene encodes CDR1 LNHDA and CDR2 SQIVND (reference sequence).

The rearrangement uses TRBV28 and TRBJ2-4, with D perhaps TRBD2 (6 bases). The V gene lost 3 bases and the J gene lost 3 bases, with 12 bases spanning the gap. CDR1 is MDHEN, CDR2 SYDVKM, per germline. The CDR3 totals 15 residues. CDR3 protein: CASSFERRVKNIQYF. The DNA of the CDR3 is TGTGCCAGCAGTTTTGAGCGGAGGGTCAAAAACATTCAGTACTTC.

The chain has TRBV28 and TRBJ1-2; no reliable D call. Trimming removed 6 bases from V and 5 bases from J, with 16 bases in between. CDR1 MDHEN and CDR2 SYDVKM come from the germline V gene. The CDR3 contains 14 residues. As DNA, the CDR3 is TGTGCCAGCAGGCCGGCTGGGATGGGGTATGGCTACACCTTC. Amino acids: CASRPAGMGYGYTF.

The V and J genes are TRBV25-1 and TRBJ2-2, with D maybe TRBD2 (5 bases). This CDR3 has 15 residues. The germline gives CDR1 MGHDK, CDR2 SYGVNS. Trimming cost V 6 bases and J 2 bases, with 13 bases left between them. In DNA form, the CDR3 reads TGTGCCAGCAGCCCAGTGGGAGACAACACCGGGGAGCTGTTTTTT. Encoded protein: CASSPVGDNTGELFF.

The genes are TRBV7-8 and TRBJ2-1; D gene ambiguous. Germline V gene data show CDR1 as SGHVS and CDR2 as FQNEAQ. V lost 4 bases, J lost 10 bases, and 17 bases lay in between. The CDR3 sequence is 14 residues long. The CDR3 DNA is TGTGCCAGCAGCTCTATAGATCCACCGGGCGAGCAGTTCTTC. Translated: CASSSIDPPGEQFF.

The gene calls are TRBV5-6 and TRBJ2-1, with 10 bases lining up with TRBD2. With V trimmed by 1 base and J by 5 bases, 6 bases remained unmatched. There are 16 residues in the CDR3. The V gene's germline CDR1 is SGHDT and CDR2 YYEEEE. The CDR3 loop is CASSLRPSGSHNEQFF. The DNA of the CDR3 is TGTGCCAGCAGCTTGCGGCCTAGCGGGAGCCACAATGAGCAGTTCTTC.

The gene calls are TRBV5-1 and TRBJ1-2; D is uncertain. Germline CDR1 reads SGHRS; CDR2 reads YFSETQ. V lost 4 bases and J lost 1, with 11 bases in between. There are 14 residues in the CDR3. The CDR3 is CASSPESVNYGYTF. The CDR3 DNA follows: TGCGCCAGCAGCCCGGAATCTGTTAACTATGGCTACACCTTC. The complete variable domain, with remaining parts taken from reference TRBV5-1 and TRBJ1-2, reads KAGVTQTPRYLIKTRGQQVTLSCSPISGHRSVSWYQQTPGQGLQFLFEYFSETQRNKGNFPGRFSGRQFSNSRSEMNVSTLELGDSALYLCASSPESVNYGYTFGSGTRLTVV.

The rearrangement joins TRBV4-1 to TRBJ2-1; a possible D gene is TRBD2 (6 bases). Trimming cost V 1 base and J 1 base, with 11 bases left between them. The CDR3 has 16 residues. The germline CDR1 and CDR2 sequences are MGHRA and YSYEKL. CDR3 sequence: CASSQAGGRSYNEQFF. CDR3 nucleotides: TGCGCCAGCAGCCAAGCCGGGGGAAGATCCTACAATGAGCAGTTCTTC.

This chain connects TRBV28 to TRBJ1-4, with 8 bases aligning to TRBD1. Germline V lookup: CDR1 MDHEN, CDR2 SYDVKM. CDR3 length: 13 residues. Trimming removed 3 bases from V and 10 bases from J; junction bases left unmatched: 4. CDR3 sequence: CASSFGTGGKLFF. The CDR3 DNA reads as TGTGCCAGCAGTTTCGGGACAGGAGGAAAACTGTTTTTT.

This chain connects TRBV7-9 to TRBJ1-1, with 8 bases aligning to TRBD1. This CDR3 has 16 residues. CDR1 and CDR2 from the germline V gene are SEHNR and FQNEAQ (reference sequence). The ends lost 4 bases at V and 5 bases at J; junction bases unmatched: 12. The CDR3: CASSSRTGNGGTEAFF. The DNA of the CDR3 is TGTGCCAGCAGCTCACGGACAGGGAACGGGGGTACTGAAGCTTTCTTT.

Only a few counts were recorded for this clone. This chain uses TRBV9 with TRBJ2-6; D unresolved. Between the trimmed V and J ends, which lost 4 bases and 0 bases, there was a span of 8 bases. The CDR3 contains 15 residues. Germline-derived CDR1 and CDR2 are SGDLS and YYNGEE. The CDR3, as DNA: TGTGCCAGCAGCTCTCGTGTCTCTGGGGCCAACGTCCTGACTTTC. It is translated as CASSSRVSGANVLTF.

The chain combines TRBV6-1 with TRBJ1-5, with a weak D call TRBD1 (6 bases). The CDR3 runs 14 residues. V lost 6 bases, J lost 7 bases, and 16 bases lay in between. Germline-derived CDR1 and CDR2 are MNHNS and SASEGT. CDR3: CASRGTGTGQPQHF. CDR3 nucleotides: TGTGCCAGCAGGGGTACAGGGACGGGGCAGCCCCAGCATTTT.

V gene TRBV16 combines with J gene TRBJ1-6; no clear D. V lost 5 bases and J lost 0, with 8 bases in between. CDR1 KGHSY and CDR2 FQNENV come from the germline V gene. The CDR3 totals 15 residues. The CDR3: CASSFYSSYNSPLHF. DNA for the CDR3: TGTGCCAGCAGCTTTTATAGCTCCTATAATTCACCCCTCCACTTT.

The chain carries TRBV5-1 and TRBJ1-1, with 9 bases matching TRBD1. The CDR3 totals 14 residues. Per the germline V gene, CDR1 is SGHRS and CDR2 is YFSETQ. The J segment lost 1 base and the V segment lost 4 bases, leaving 2 bases of the junction unmatched. For the CDR3, the DNA is TGCGCCAGCAGCCGGGGACAGGGGAACACTGAAGCTTTCTTT. Protein sequence: CASSRGQGNTEAFF. Combining the CDR3 with reference TRBV5-1 and TRBJ1-1 gives the whole variable domain KAGVTQTPRYLIKTRGQQVTLSCSPISGHRSVSWYQQTPGQGLQFLFEYFSETQRNKGNFPGRFSGRQFSNSRSEMNVSTLELGDSALYLCASSRGQGNTEAFFGQGTRLTVV.

CDR3 nucleotides: TGTGCCAGCAGTTTCCGACTAGGCCCCCGGGACAGGGTTAACACCGGGGAGCTGTTTTTT. This translates into CASSFRLGPRDRVNTGELFF. The V gene is TRBV28, the J gene TRBJ2-2, with 9 bases that match TRBD1. The CDR3 is 20 residues long. Germline V gene data show CDR1 as MDHEN and CDR2 as SYDVKM. With V trimmed by 3 bases and J by 2 bases, 16 bases remained unmatched.